The entry below gives a single TCR beta chain sequence along with its context. As yet, its antigen is unknown. This sample is part of a study of T cell responses to AZD1222 COVID-19 vaccine. Using immunoSEQ multiplex PCR, the repertoire was profiled, and TCRdb retains in-frame clones only, with some absent. The sample has about 76,000 clones, 65% to 80% seen once. Germline CDR1 and CDR2: LGHNA and YNFKEQ. The length of the CDR3 is 16 residues. The ends lost 4 bases at V and 6 bases at J; junction bases unmatched: 6. General study results and limits: Dominant at 160-218 and 743-854, vaccine-associated CD4 TCRs also spanned spike.

The sample in question was peripheral blood, obtained 28 days after the second dose of the MenACWY control vaccine. The chain carries TRBV4-2 and TRBJ2-2; TRBD2 matches at 12 bases. This receptor was identified in an adult who received the MenACWY meningococcal vaccine as a control. CDR3 DNA sequence: TGTGCCAGCAGCCTGGCTAGCGGGGGGGTTCCCGGGGAGCTGTTTTTT. Encoded protein: CASSLASGGVPGELFF.